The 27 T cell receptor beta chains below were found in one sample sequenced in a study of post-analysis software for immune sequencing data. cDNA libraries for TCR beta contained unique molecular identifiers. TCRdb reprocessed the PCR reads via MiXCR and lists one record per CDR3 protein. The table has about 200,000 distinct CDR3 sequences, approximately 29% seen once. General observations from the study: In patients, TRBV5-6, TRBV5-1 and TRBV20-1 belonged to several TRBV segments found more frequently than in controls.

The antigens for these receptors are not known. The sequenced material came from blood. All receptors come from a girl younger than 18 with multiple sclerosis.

The DNA for the CDR3 is TGTGCCAGTCGGGGGGCCAAAGGGGGAGGTGAGCAGTTCTTC. Translating gives CASRGAKGGGEQFF. The chain links TRBV2 to TRBJ2-1; D is perhaps TRBD2 (7 bases). This CDR3 spans 14 amino acids. Germline V gene data show CDR1 as SNHLY and CDR2 as FYNNEI. The V end lost 9 bases, the J end lost 9 bases, and 21 bases lay between the germline ends.

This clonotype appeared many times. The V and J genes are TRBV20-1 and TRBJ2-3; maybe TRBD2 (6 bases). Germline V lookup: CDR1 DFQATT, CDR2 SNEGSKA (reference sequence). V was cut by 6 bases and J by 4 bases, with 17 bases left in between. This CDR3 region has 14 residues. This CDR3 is CSAWRAYTADTQYF. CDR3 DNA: TGCAGTGCGTGGAGGGCCTACACGGCAGATACGCAGTATTTT.

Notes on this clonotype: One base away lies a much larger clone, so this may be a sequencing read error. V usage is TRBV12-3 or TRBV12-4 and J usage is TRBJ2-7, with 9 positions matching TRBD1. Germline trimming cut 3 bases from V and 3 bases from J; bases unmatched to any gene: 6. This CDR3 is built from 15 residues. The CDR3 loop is CASSLDRGLLYEQYF. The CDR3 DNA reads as TGTGCCAGCAGTTTGGACAGGGGTCTCCTCTACGAGCAGTACTTC.

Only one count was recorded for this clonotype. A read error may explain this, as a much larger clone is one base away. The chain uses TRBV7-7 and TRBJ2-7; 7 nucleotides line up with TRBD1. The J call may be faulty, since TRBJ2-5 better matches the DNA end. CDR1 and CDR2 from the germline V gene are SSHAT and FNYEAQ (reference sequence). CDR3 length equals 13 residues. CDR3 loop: CASSGQEKETQYF. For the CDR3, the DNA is TGTGCCAGCAGCGGACAGGAGAAAGAGACCCAGTACTTC.

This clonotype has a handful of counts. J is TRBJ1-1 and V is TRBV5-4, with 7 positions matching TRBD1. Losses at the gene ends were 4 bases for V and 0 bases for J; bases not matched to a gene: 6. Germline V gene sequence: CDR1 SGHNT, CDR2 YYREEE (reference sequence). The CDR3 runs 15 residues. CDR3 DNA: TGTGCCAGCAGCCCTGGGGGGACAGTGAACACTGAAGCTTTCTTT. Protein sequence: CASSPGGTVNTEAFF.

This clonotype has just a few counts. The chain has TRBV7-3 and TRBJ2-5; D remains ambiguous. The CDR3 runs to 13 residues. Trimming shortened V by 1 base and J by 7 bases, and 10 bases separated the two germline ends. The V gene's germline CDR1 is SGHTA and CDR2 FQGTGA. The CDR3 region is CASSLNDKVTQYF. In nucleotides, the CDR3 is TGTGCCAGCAGCTTAAACGATAAAGTGACCCAGTACTTC.

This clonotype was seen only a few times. As DNA, the CDR3 is TGTGCCAGCAGCATAGGGACGGGGACAAGCTCCTACAATGAGCAGTTCTTC. It codes for CASSIGTGTSSYNEQFF. The V and J genes are TRBV6-1 and TRBJ2-1; perhaps TRBD1 as D (6 bases). CDR1 MNHNS and CDR2 SASEGT come from the germline V gene. Deletions cut 6 bases from V and 0 bases from J, with 18 bases between. This CDR3 comprises 17 residues.

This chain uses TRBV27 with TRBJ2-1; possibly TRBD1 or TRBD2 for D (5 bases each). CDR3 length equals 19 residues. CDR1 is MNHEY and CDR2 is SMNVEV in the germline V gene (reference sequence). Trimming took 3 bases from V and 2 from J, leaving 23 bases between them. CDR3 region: CASSFVAGILLGAYNEQFF. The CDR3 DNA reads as TGTGCCAGCAGTTTCGTGGCAGGTATCCTACTAGGGGCCTACAATGAGCAGTTCTTC.

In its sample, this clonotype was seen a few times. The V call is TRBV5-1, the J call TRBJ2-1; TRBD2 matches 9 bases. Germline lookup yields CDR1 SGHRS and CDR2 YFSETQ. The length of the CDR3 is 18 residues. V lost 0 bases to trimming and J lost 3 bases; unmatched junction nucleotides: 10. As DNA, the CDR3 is TGCGCCAGCAGCTTGGATTCTCGCGGGAGGGGGAACTACAATGAGCAGTTCTTC. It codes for CASSLDSRGRGNYNEQFF.

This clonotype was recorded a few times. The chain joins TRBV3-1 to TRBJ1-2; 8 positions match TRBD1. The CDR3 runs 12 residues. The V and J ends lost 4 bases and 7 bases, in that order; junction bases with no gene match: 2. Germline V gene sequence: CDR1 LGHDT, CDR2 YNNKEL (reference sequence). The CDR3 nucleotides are TGTGCCAGCAGCCCGGGACAGGCTGGCTACACCTTC. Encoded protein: CASSPGQAGYTF. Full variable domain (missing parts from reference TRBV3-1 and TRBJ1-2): DTAVSQTPKYLVTQMGNDKSIKCEQNLGHDTMYWYKQDSKKFLKIMFSYNNKELIINETVPNRFSPKSPDKAHLNLHINSLELGDSAVYFCASSPGQAGYTFGSGTRLTVV.

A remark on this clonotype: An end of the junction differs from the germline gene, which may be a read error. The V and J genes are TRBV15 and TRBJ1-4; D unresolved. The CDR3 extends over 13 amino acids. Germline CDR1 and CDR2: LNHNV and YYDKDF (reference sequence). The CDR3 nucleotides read TGTGCCACCAGCAGCCAGCTAAATGAAAAACGGTTTTTT. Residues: CATSSQLNEKRFF.

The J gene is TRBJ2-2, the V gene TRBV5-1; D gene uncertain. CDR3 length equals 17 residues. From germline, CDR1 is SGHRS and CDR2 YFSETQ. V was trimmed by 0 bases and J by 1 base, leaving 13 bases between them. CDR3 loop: CASSLGVGGGNTGELFF. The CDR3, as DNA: TGCGCCAGCAGCTTGGGAGTCGGCGGCGGGAACACCGGGGAGCTGTTTTTT. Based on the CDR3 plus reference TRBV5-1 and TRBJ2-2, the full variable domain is KAGVTQTPRYLIKTRGQQVTLSCSPISGHRSVSWYQQTPGQGLQFLFEYFSETQRNKGNFPGRFSGRQFSNSRSEMNVSTLELGDSALYLCASSLGVGGGNTGELFFGEGSRLTVL.

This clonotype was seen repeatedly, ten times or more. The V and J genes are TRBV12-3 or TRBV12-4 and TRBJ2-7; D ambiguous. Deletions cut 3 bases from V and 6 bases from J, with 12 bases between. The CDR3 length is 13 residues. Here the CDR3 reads CASSFRDVPEQYF. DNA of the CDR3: TGTGCCAGCAGTTTCCGTGACGTCCCCGAGCAGTACTTC.

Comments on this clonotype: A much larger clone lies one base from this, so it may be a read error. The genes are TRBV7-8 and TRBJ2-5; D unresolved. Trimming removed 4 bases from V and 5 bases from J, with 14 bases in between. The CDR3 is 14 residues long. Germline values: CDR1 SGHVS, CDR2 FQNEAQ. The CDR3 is CASSYRSVHETQYF. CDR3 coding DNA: TGTGCCAGCAGCTACCGGTCGGTCCATGAGACCCAGTACTTC.

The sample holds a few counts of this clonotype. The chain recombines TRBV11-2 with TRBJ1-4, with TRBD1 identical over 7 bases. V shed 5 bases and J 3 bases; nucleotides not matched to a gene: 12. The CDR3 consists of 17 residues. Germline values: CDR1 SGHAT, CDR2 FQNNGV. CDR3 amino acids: CASSPRVTGLANEKLFF. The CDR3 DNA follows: TGTGCCAGCAGCCCCCGAGTGACAGGGCTCGCTAATGAAAAACTGTTTTTT.

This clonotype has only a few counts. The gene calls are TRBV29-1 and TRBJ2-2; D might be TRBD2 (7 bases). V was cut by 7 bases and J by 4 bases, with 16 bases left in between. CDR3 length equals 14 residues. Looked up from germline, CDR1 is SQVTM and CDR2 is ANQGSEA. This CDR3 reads CSAMGGASTGELFF. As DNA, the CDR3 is TGCAGCGCCATGGGGGGGGCGAGCACCGGGGAGCTGTTTTTT.

The CDR3 region is CASSLVVGKINTREQFF. The CDR3 bases are TGTGCCAGCAGCTTGGTGGTCGGGAAAATAAACACCCGGGAGCAGTTCTTC. This chain uses TRBV5-5 with TRBJ2-1; possibly TRBD2 for D (5 bases). The V end was cut by 0 bases, the J end by 10 bases, with 23 bases between. This CDR3 has 17 amino acids. Per the germline V gene, CDR1 is SGHKS and CDR2 is YYEKEE (reference sequence).

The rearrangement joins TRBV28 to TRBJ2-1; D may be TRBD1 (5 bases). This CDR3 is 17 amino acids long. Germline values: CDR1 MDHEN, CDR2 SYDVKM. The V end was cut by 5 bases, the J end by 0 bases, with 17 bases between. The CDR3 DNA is TGTGCCAGCAGTGCCCAGACAGCTGACCACTCCTACAATGAGCAGTTCTTC. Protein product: CASSAQTADHSYNEQFF.

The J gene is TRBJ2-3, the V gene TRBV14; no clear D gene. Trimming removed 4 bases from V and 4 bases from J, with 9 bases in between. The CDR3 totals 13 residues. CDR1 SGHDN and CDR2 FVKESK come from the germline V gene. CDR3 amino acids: CASSRWGADTQYF. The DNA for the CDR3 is TGTGCCAGCAGCCGGTGGGGTGCAGATACGCAGTATTTT.

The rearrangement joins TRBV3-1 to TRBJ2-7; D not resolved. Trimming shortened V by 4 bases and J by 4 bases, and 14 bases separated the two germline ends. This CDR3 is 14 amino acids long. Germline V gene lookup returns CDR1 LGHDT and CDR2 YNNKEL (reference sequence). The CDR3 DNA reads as TGTGCCAGCAGCCTCACGCCGGCCGGGTACGAGCAGTACTTC. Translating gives CASSLTPAGYEQYF.

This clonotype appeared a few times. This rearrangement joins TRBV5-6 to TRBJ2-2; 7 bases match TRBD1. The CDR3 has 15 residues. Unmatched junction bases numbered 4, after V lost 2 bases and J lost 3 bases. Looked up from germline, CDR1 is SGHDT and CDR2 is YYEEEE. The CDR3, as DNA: TGTGCCAGCAGCTTTCGACAGGGCGACACCGGGGAGCTGTTTTTT. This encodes CASSFRQGDTGELFF. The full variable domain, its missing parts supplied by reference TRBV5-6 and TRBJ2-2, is DAGVTQSPTHLIKTRGQQVTLRCSPKSGHDTVSWYQQALGQGPQFIFQYYEEEERQRGNFPDRFSGHQFPNYSSELNVNALLLGDSALYLCASSFRQGDTGELFFGEGSRLTVL.

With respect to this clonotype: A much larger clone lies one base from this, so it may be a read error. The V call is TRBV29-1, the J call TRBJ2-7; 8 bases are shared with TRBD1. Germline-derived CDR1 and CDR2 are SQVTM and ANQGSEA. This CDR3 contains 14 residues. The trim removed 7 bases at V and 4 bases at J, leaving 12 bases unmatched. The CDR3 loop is CSAADRVDRYEQYF. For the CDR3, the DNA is TGCAGCGCCGCGGACAGGGTGGACCGATACGAGCAGTACTTC.

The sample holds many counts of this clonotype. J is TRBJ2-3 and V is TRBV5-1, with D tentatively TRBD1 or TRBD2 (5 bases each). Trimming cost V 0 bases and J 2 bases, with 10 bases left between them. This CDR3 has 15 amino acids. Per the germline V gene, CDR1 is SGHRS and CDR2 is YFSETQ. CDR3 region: CASSLAQGDTDTQYF. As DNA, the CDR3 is TGCGCCAGCAGCTTGGCCCAGGGAGACACAGATACGCAGTATTTT.

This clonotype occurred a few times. Written as DNA, the CDR3 is TGTGCCAGCAGCTTACAGGGACAGGGAAATGAAAAACTGTTTTTT. It encodes CASSLQGQGNEKLFF. This sequence joins TRBV7-9 and TRBJ1-4, with 9 positions matching TRBD1. The CDR3 covers 15 residues. V lost 2 bases to trimming and J lost 5 bases; unmatched junction nucleotides: 3. Per germline, CDR1 SEHNR and CDR2 FQNEAQ (reference sequence). The full variable domain, its missing parts supplied by reference TRBV7-9 and TRBJ1-4, is DTGVSQNPRHKITKRGQNVTFRCDPISEHNRLYWYRQTLGQGPEFLTYFQNEAQLEKSRLLSDRFSAERPKGSFSTLEIQRTEQGDSAMYLCASSLQGQGNEKLFFGSGTQLSVL.

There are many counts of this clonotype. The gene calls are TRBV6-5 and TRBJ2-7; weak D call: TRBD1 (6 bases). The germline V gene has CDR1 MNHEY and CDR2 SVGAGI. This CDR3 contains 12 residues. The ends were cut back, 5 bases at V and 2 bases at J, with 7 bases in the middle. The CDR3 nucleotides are TGTGCCAGCAGTACAGGGCCCTACGAGCAGTACTTC. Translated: CASSTGPYEQYF.

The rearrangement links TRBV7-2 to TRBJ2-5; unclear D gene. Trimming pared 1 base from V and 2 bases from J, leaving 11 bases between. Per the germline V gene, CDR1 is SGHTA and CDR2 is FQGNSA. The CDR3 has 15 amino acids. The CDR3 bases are TGTGCCAGCAGCTTAGATTATACGTCTCAAGAGACCCAGTACTTC. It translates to CASSLDYTSQETQYF.

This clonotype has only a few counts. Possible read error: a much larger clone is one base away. This chain's CDR3 is CASSQWYEQFF. In DNA form, the CDR3 reads TGTGCCAGCAGTCAGTGGTACGAGCAGTTCTTC. The chain joins TRBV6-2 or TRBV6-3 to TRBJ2-1; D is unclear. CDR3 length: 11 amino acids. CDR1 is MNHEY, CDR2 SVGEGT, per germline. V lost 5 bases to trimming and J lost 10 bases, with 9 bases between them.